These 22 T cell receptor beta chains originate from one sample sequenced in a study of T-cell memory formation after mild COVID-19. TCRdb reanalysed the 5' RACE reads using MiXCR and keeps one entry per CDR3 protein. Among about 310,000 distinct CDR3 sequences listed, around a sixth were seen once. Sequencing was performed on PBMCs or a T cell subset sorted from them (not recorded which). Receptors originate from a young man who had mild COVID-19 (a few samples of this study predate the infection). Cell type and time point are not known.

The DNA of the CDR3 is TGTGCCAGCAGTTACTCGTTGAGGGTCCCCGATACGCAGTATTTT. It translates to CASSYSLRVPDTQYF. This chain joins TRBV6-2 or TRBV6-3 and TRBJ2-3; the D gene is possibly TRBD2 (5 bases). The length of the CDR3 is 15 residues. V shed 0 bases and J shed 6 bases, with 13 bases lying between them. Germline V gene sequence: CDR1 MNHEY, CDR2 SVGEGT.

This clonotype was seen a few times. The chain combines TRBV4-1 with TRBJ2-3; possibly TRBD1 or TRBD2 for D (5 bases each). The germline CDR1 and CDR2 sequences are MGHRA and YSYEKL. This CDR3 spans 15 amino acids. V gave up 1 base and J gave up 4 bases, with 12 bases separating them. The DNA of the CDR3 is TGCGCCAGCAGCCAAGCCCGCCGGGGCGCAGATACGCAGTATTTT. It codes for CASSQARRGADTQYF.

This clonotype was observed a few times. The V and J genes are TRBV5-1 and TRBJ1-2, with a weak D call TRBD1 (6 bases). In germline, CDR1 is SGHRS, CDR2 YFSETQ. The V gene lost 4 bases and the J gene lost 8 bases, with 12 bases spanning the gap. The CDR3 totals 12 residues. The DNA of the CDR3 is TGCGCCAGCAGCACCAGGGGTGGCGGCTACACCTTC. Translated: CASSTRGGGYTF.

This chain joins TRBV27 and TRBJ1-5; 9 nucleotides line up with TRBD1. There are 15 residues in the CDR3. Germline lookup yields CDR1 MNHEY and CDR2 SMNVEV (reference sequence). The ends lost 4 bases at V and 7 bases at J; junction bases unmatched: 8. CDR3 DNA sequence: TGTGCCAGCAGTTCGGGGACAGGGTCCCGGCAGCCCCAGCATTTT. As protein: CASSSGTGSRQPQHF.

The V call is TRBV20-1, the J call TRBJ1-4; 7 bases line up with TRBD1. The CDR3 contains 14 residues. CDR1 and CDR2 (germline): DFQATT, SNEGSKA (reference sequence). V lost 6 bases and J lost 7; bases outside the gene matches: 11. The chain's CDR3 is CSARRQGGGEKLFF. CDR3 nucleotide sequence: TGCAGTGCGCGGCGACAGGGTGGGGGTGAAAAACTGTTTTTT.

This chain connects TRBV11-2 to TRBJ1-2; D not certain. V lost 6 bases to trimming and J lost 7 bases, with 18 bases between them. The CDR3 runs 14 residues. Looked up from germline, CDR1 is SGHAT and CDR2 is FQNNGV. In DNA, the CDR3 is TGTGCCAGCAGTCCCACCCCCGGCGGGAGTGGCTACACCTTC. Translated: CASSPTPGGSGYTF.

This clonotype was found a few times. The V and J genes are TRBV29-1 and TRBJ2-5, with D maybe TRBD2 (6 bases). Looked up from germline, CDR1 is SQVTM and CDR2 is ANQGSEA. Trimming took 7 bases from V and 10 from J, leaving 22 bases between them. This CDR3 is 13 amino acids long. CDR3 in amino acids: CSAAHGGGGDQYF. As DNA, the CDR3 is TGCAGCGCAGCCCACGGGGGTGGGGGAGACCAGTACTTC.

The chain joins TRBV3-1 to TRBJ2-7; TRBD1 agrees at 9 bases. Trimming at V came to 4 bases and at J to 4 bases, leaving 5 bases not matched to a gene. This CDR3 has 14 amino acids. Germline CDR1 and CDR2: LGHDT and YNNKEL (reference sequence). CDR3 DNA: TGTGCCAGCAGCCGGGGACAGGGTGGATACGAGCAGTACTTC. Translating it yields CASSRGQGGYEQYF.

The chain combines TRBV6-5 with TRBJ2-2; D is unclear. The CDR3 has 14 amino acids. Germline V gene sequence: CDR1 MNHEY, CDR2 SVGAGI. Deletions cut 2 bases from V and 4 bases from J, with 8 bases between. The DNA of the CDR3 is TGTGCCAGCAGTTACCAGCCGGGCACCGGGGAGCTGTTTTTT. Amino acids: CASSYQPGTGELFF.

This clonotype was counted between two and nine times. The chain couples TRBV29-1 to TRBJ1-2; no clear D. In germline, CDR1 is SQVTM, CDR2 ANQGSEA. Deletions cut 5 bases from V and 0 bases from J, with 13 bases between. This CDR3 has 14 amino acids. The CDR3 nucleotides are TGCAGCGTTTCTCCGAGTACGGCTAACTATGGCTACACCTTC. Its protein product is CSVSPSTANYGYTF.

This clonotype has more than one count but fewer than ten. This chain links TRBV12-3 or TRBV12-4 with TRBJ1-1; no clear D. The CDR3 contains 14 residues. V was shortened by 4 bases and J by 1 base, with 10 bases between the two germline ends. As DNA, the CDR3 is TGTGCCAGCAGTTCCTACGACAAGAACACTGAAGCTTTCTTT. Amino acids: CASSSYDKNTEAFF.

The rearrangement joins TRBV24-1 to TRBJ2-1, with 8 bases that match TRBD1. This CDR3 spans 19 amino acids. After removal of 5 bases from V and 0 bases from J, the junction contained 14 bases not matched to a gene. From germline, CDR1 is KGHDR and CDR2 SFDVKD. The CDR3 loop reads CATSVTGTGHLSSYNEQFF. The DNA for the CDR3 is TGTGCCACCAGTGTTACCGGGACAGGCCACCTTAGCTCCTACAATGAGCAGTTCTTC.

The table lists this clonotype with a few counts. The chain carries TRBV3-1 and TRBJ1-5, with D unresolved. The CDR3 extends over 15 amino acids. Germline assignment: CDR1 LGHDT and CDR2 YNNKEL (reference sequence). The V and J ends lost 1 base and 1 base respectively, with 8 bases between them. CDR3 nucleotide sequence: TGTGCCAGCAGCCAAGCGGGAGGGAGCAATCAGCCCCAGCATTTT. Its protein is CASSQAGGSNQPQHF.

This clonotype was observed a few times. The chain recombines TRBV6-6 with TRBJ1-5; D uncertain. This CDR3 spans 14 amino acids. The V end was cut by 6 bases, the J end by 1 base, with 10 bases between. Germline V CDR1 and CDR2: MNHNY, SVGAGI (reference sequence). CDR3 loop: CASRPDRSNQPQHF. The CDR3 DNA reads TGTGCCAGCAGGCCCGACCGCAGCAATCAGCCCCAGCATTTT.

This clonotype was counted a few times. This chain connects TRBV12-3 or TRBV12-4 to TRBJ1-2; D remains ambiguous. The CDR3 contains 13 residues. With 3 bases removed from V and 4 bases from J, the gap between germline ends came to 9 bases. CDR3 residues: CASSFAESYGYTF. The CDR3 DNA follows: TGTGCCAGCAGTTTTGCGGAAAGCTATGGCTACACCTTC.

This clonotype was found many times. The rearrangement links TRBV7-3 to TRBJ2-6; D is unresolved. The CDR3 runs to 16 residues. V was clipped by 5 bases and J by 0 bases, with 11 bases between them. CDR1 is SGHTA, CDR2 FQGTGA, per germline. The CDR3, as DNA: TGTGCCAGCAGCCCGGTCGTCTCCTCTGGGGCCAACGTCCTGACTTTC. It yields the protein CASSPVVSSGANVLTF.

In DNA, the CDR3 is TGCGCCAGCAGCCAAGATTTCAGGGCACCAATTCGGGGCACTGAAGCTTTCTTT. It encodes CASSQDFRAPIRGTEAFF. The chain links TRBV4-1 to TRBJ1-1; D is perhaps TRBD1 (5 bases). Trimming shortened V by 0 bases and J by 4 bases, and 21 bases separated the two germline ends. Germline V gene lookup returns CDR1 MGHRA and CDR2 YSYEKL. This CDR3 spans 18 amino acids.

The J gene is TRBJ1-2, the V gene TRBV20-1; D is undetermined. Germline V gene data show CDR1 as DFQATT and CDR2 as SNEGSKA (reference sequence). V was pared by 3 bases and J by 4 bases, with 21 bases between. This CDR3 comprises 16 residues. Written as DNA, the CDR3 is TGCAGTGCTAGCACCCAGAGGAGAGGAGTCGGCTATGGCTACACCTTC. It codes for CSASTQRRGVGYGYTF.

The chain carries TRBV18 and TRBJ1-4, with TRBD1 matching 11 bases. The CDR3 length is 15 residues. The junction had 4 bases not matched to a gene; V was cut back by 2 bases and J by 8 bases. Germline V CDR1 and CDR2: KGHSH, LQKENI. CDR3 sequence: CASSPRTGGEEKLFF. The CDR3 DNA is TGTGCCAGCTCACCAAGGACAGGGGGCGAGGAAAAACTGTTTTTT.

Here the CDR3 DNA reads TGTGCCAGCAGCCAACGTTATAGCAATCAGCCCCAGCATTTT. Encoded protein: CASSQRYSNQPQHF. The J gene is TRBJ1-5, the V gene TRBV3-1; no definite D call. The V and J ends lost 2 bases and 0 bases respectively, with 5 bases between them. In germline, CDR1 is LGHDT, CDR2 YNNKEL (reference sequence). CDR3 length: 14 amino acids.

The chain has TRBV30 and TRBJ2-2, with TRBD2 matching 10 bases. The length of the CDR3 is 19 residues. Germline values: CDR1 GTSNPN, CDR2 SVGIG (reference sequence). The V segment lost 2 bases and the J segment 2 bases; nucleotides outside the gene matches: 14. DNA for the CDR3: TGTGCCTGGAGTACGATTGGTCTAGCGGGGGAGCGAAACACCGGGGAGCTGTTTTTT. Its protein product is CAWSTIGLAGERNTGELFF.

This chain joins TRBV3-1 and TRBJ2-7; D may be TRBD2 (6 bases). This CDR3 region has 13 residues. V lost 10 bases to trimming and J lost 4 bases, with 17 bases between them. Per germline, CDR1 LGHDT and CDR2 YNNKEL (reference sequence). As DNA, the CDR3 is TGTGCCACCGGCTTTGCGGGGCGTTACGAGCAGTACTTC. The encoded protein is CATGFAGRYEQYF.